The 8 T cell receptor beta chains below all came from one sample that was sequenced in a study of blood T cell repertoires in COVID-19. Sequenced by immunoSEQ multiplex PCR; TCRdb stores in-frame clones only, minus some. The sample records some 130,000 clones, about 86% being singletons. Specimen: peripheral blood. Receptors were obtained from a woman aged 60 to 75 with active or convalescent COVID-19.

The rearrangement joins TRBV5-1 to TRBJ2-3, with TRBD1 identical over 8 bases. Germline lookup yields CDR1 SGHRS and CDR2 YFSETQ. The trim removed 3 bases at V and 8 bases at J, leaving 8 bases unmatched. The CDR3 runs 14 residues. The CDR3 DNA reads TGCGCCAGCAGCTCATCGACAGGGGATGGTACGCAGTATTTT. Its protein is CASSSSTGDGTQYF. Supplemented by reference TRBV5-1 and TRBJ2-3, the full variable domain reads KAGVTQTPRYLIKTRGQQVTLSCSPISGHRSVSWYQQTPGQGLQFLFEYFSETQRNKGNFPGRFSGRQFSNSRSEMNVSTLELGDSALYLCASSSSTGDGTQYFGPGTRLTVL.

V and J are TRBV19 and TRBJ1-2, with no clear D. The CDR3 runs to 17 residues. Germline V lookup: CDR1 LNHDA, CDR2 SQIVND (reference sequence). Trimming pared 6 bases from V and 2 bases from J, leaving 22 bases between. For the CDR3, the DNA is TGTGCCAGTAGCTCCTTTGGAGACGTGGGTCTAAACTATGGCTACACCTTC. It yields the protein CASSSFGDVGLNYGYTF.

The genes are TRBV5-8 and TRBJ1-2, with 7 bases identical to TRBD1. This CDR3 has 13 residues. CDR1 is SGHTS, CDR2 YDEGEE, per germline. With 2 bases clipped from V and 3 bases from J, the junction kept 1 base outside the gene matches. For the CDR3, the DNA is TGTGCCAGCAGCTTAACAGGGGACTATGGCTACACCTTC. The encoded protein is CASSLTGDYGYTF.

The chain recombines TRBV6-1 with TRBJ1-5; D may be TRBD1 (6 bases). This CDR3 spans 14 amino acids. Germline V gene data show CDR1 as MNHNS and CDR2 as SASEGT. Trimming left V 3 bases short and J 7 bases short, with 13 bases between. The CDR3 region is CASSDQTGPQPQHF. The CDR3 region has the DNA TGTGCCAGCAGTGACCAGACAGGCCCCCAGCCCCAGCATTTT.

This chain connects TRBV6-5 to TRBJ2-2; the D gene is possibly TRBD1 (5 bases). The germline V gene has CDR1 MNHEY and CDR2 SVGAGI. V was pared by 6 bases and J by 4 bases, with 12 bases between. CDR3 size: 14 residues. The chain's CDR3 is CASRGRVSTGELFF. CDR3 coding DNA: TGTGCCAGCAGGGGCAGGGTTTCCACCGGGGAGCTGTTTTTT.

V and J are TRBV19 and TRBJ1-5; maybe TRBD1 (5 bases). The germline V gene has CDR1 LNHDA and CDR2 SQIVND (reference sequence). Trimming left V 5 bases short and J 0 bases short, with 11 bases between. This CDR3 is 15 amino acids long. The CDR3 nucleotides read TGTGCCAGTAGTCGGACAAGATATAGCAATCAGCCCCAGCATTTT. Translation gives CASSRTRYSNQPQHF.

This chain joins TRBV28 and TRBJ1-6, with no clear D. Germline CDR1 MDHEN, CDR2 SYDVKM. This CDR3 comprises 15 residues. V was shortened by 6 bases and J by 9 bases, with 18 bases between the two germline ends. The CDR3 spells CASSPMLGDVSPLHF. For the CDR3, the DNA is TGTGCCAGCAGCCCGATGCTCGGAGACGTTTCACCCCTCCACTTT.

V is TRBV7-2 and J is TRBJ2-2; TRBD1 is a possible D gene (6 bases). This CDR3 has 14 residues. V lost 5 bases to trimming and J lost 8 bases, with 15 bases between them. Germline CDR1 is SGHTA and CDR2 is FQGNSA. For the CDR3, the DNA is TGTGCCAGCAGCGCAGGAGGCAGGGGAGGGGAGCTGTTTTTT. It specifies CASSAGGRGGELFF.